The T cell receptor beta chain described here comes from a study of shared clonotypes between healthy human individuals. Overall study results and limits: The study sampled only blood, and tissue repertoires likely differ.

For every subset, genomic DNA was evenly distributed across several immunoSEQ plates. Replicate PCRs run on sorted subsets employed 200 ng DNA, around 27,000 T cell genomes. Generated by immunoSEQ multiplex PCR, the TCRdb table keeps only in-frame clones and is missing some. Of about 2.1 million clones listed, under 95% were seen once; the top ten hold 1.5% to 2%. The naive CD8 population came from CD45RO-negative cells selected for CCR7, without terminally differentiated effector memory CD45RA+ cells. Concerning this clone: Its specificity is unknown. Other DNA sequences of this sample code for an identical CDR3.

Germline CDR1 reads SGHVS; CDR2 reads FNYEAQ. CDR3 length: 14 amino acids. Between the trimmed V and J ends, which lost 0 bases and 5 bases, there was a span of 7 bases. The receptor comes from a man younger than 35 in good health. Some clones in this sample may be carry-over from other donors' samples. This rearrangement joins TRBV7-6 to TRBJ2-2; D is unclear. The sample taken for sequencing was naive CD8+ T cells from PBMCs. The CDR3 spells CASSLALGTGELFF. In DNA, the CDR3 is TGTGCCAGCAGCTTAGCGTTAGGTACCGGGGAGCTGTTTTTT.